What follows describes a single T cell receptor (beta chain). Its matching antigen is unknown. This CDR3 is 16 amino acids long. Looked up from germline, CDR1 is LGHNA and CDR2 is YNFKEQ. The V end lost 0 bases, the J end lost 2 bases, and 14 bases lay between the germline ends. This entry is derived from a study of yellow fever vaccine responses in identical twins. TCRdb reprocessed the RT-PCR reads with MiXCR, giving one entry per CDR3 protein. Among roughly 900 distinct CDR3 sequences, roughly 80% were seen once, and the ten largest hold roughly 39%. Findings of the study overall: Twins' vaccine T cell response reportedly seemed partly convergent, partly personalized.

The input for sequencing was T cells from blood (PBMCs), unsorted or a sorted subset (not recorded which), taken before or after yellow fever vaccination (not recorded which). This receptor was taken from a female donor who received the yellow fever vaccine. This chain connects TRBV4-2 to TRBJ2-7; the D gene is possibly TRBD2 (6 bases). The CDR3 reads CASSQDRLASTYEQYF. The CDR3, as DNA: TGTGCCAGCAGCCAAGATCGGCTAGCGTCGACCTACGAGCAGTACTTC.